The text below deals with one TCR beta chain. This CDR3 has 15 residues. V dropped 5 bases and J dropped 8; count of bases not matched to a gene: 5. CDR1 and CDR2 from the germline V gene are MNHNS and SASEGT. Some clones are missing from TCRdb's copy, which holds only in-frame ones; the method was immunoSEQ multiplex PCR. The sample carries approximately 500,000 clones, about 79% recorded once. The data are from a study of shared clonotypes between healthy human individuals. Researchers drew on about 90 million PBMCs for genomic DNA from unsorted samples. This chain uses TRBV6-1 with TRBJ2-3; 15 nucleotides agree with TRBD2. The source material was PBMCs. The TCR was taken from a middle-aged woman in good health. Some clones in this sample may be carry-over from other donors' samples. The CDR3 loop reads CASSKGLAGGVTQYF. The CDR3 region has the DNA TGTGCCAGCAGTAAGGGACTAGCGGGAGGTGTTACGCAGTATTTT.